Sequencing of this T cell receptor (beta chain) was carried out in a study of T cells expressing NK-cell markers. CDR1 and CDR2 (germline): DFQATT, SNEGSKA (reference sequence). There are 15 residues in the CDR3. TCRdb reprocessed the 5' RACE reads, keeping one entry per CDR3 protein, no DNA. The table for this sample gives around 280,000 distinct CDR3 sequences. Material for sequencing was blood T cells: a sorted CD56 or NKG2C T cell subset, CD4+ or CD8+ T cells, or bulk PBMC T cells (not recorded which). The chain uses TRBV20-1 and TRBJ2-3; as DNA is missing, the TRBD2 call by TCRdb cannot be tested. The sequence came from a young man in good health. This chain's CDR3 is CSAPTSGRAGNTQYF.